The 10 T cell receptor beta chains below were found in one sample sequenced in a study of blood T cell repertoires in COVID-19. Libraries were prepared by immunoSEQ multiplex PCR; TCRdb keeps only in-frame clonotypes and omits some of them. The top ten clones hold about 9% of a sample with roughly 180,000 clones, 75% to 80% of them seen once. The sequencing sample was made of peripheral blood. These receptors came from a woman aged 50 to 60 with active or convalescent COVID-19.

With respect to this clone: The sample has other DNA sequences that encode this CDR3 too. This chain joins TRBV18 and TRBJ1-3; TRBD1 is a possible D gene (5 bases). The CDR3 totals 14 residues. V lost 3 bases, J lost 1 base, and 7 bases lay in between. The germline V gene encodes CDR1 KGHSH and CDR2 LQKENI. CDR3 nucleotides: TGTGCCAGCTCACCCCAGGGTTCTGGAAACACCATATATTTT. Translating it yields CASSPQGSGNTIYF.

The V gene is TRBV27, the J gene TRBJ2-5; maybe TRBD2 (5 bases). CDR1 MNHEY and CDR2 SMNVEV come from the germline V gene (reference sequence). Trimming removed 3 bases from V and 5 bases from J, with 7 bases in between. CDR3 length: 12 amino acids. In DNA form, the CDR3 reads TGTGCCAGCAGTTTTCGGGGTGAGACCCAGTACTTC. Its protein product is CASSFRGETQYF.

The genes are TRBV30 and TRBJ1-1; D might be TRBD1 (5 bases). CDR1 GTSNPN and CDR2 SVGIG come from the germline V gene (reference sequence). V was shortened by 2 bases and J by 0 bases, with 10 bases between the two germline ends. The CDR3 length is 14 residues. The CDR3 sequence: CAWSSEGMNTEAFF. In DNA form, the CDR3 reads TGTGCCTGGAGTTCGGAGGGGATGAACACTGAAGCTTTCTTT.

The CDR3 sequence: CASSIIDRDGSYEQYF. CDR3 DNA sequence: TGTGCCAGTAGTATAATAGACCGGGACGGGAGCTACGAGCAGTACTTC. The rearrangement links TRBV19 to TRBJ2-7, with D maybe TRBD2 (6 bases). The ends were cut back, 2 bases at V and 3 bases at J, with 17 bases in the middle. The CDR3 consists of 16 residues. CDR1 LNHDA and CDR2 SQIVND come from the germline V gene (reference sequence). The entire variable domain, with the rest obtained from reference TRBV19 and TRBJ2-7, is as follows: DGGITQSPKYLFRKEGQNVTLSCEQNLNHDAMYWYRQDPGQGLRLIYYSQIVNDFQKGDIAEGYSVSREKKESFPLTVTSAQKNPTAFYLCASSIIDRDGSYEQYFGPGTRLTVT.

The chain has TRBV5-1 and TRBJ2-5, with TRBD2 as a possible D gene (6 bases). CDR3 size: 16 residues. Trimming removed 0 bases from V and 4 bases from J, with 16 bases in between. Germline V gene lookup returns CDR1 SGHRS and CDR2 YFSETQ. In nucleotides, the CDR3 is TGCGCCAGCAGCTTGGTCTTGTCGGGAGATGGAGAGACCCAGTACTTC. This translates into CASSLVLSGDGETQYF.

The chain employs TRBV4-1 and TRBJ2-5; D gene uncertain. Germline assignment: CDR1 MGHRA and CDR2 YSYEKL. V was trimmed by 0 bases and J by 5 bases, leaving 7 bases between them. The CDR3 loop spans 13 amino acids. The CDR3 DNA sequence: TGCGCCAGCAGCCAAGATCTTTCGGAGACCCAGTACTTC. Translating gives CASSQDLSETQYF.

A few counts support this clone. This chain links TRBV7-2 with TRBJ2-1; 9 nucleotides line up with TRBD2. The J segment lost 6 bases and the V segment lost 2 bases, leaving 5 bases of the junction unmatched. CDR1 is SGHTA and CDR2 is FQGNSA in the germline V gene. The length of the CDR3 is 15 residues. As DNA, the CDR3 is TGTGCCAGCAGCTTAACGAGTAGCGGGGGCAATGAGCAGTTCTTC. Translated, it gives CASSLTSSGGNEQFF.

The V call is TRBV18, the J call TRBJ1-1, with TRBD1 identical over 12 bases. Germline CDR1 KGHSH, CDR2 LQKENI. This CDR3 comprises 18 residues. V lost 2 bases and J lost 2; bases outside the gene matches: 9. DNA for the CDR3: TGTGCCAGCTCACCAACGATGGGACAGGGGGCGATCAACACTGAAGCTTTCTTT. This encodes CASSPTMGQGAINTEAFF.

V is TRBV3-1 (or the pseudogene TRBV3-2) and J is TRBJ2-7; D is undetermined. The CDR3 has 14 residues. Between the trimmed V and J ends, which lost 0 bases and 2 bases, there was a span of 8 bases. Germline lookup yields CDR1 LGHDT and CDR2 YNNKEL (reference sequence). This chain's CDR3 is CASSQDRPPYEQYF. The CDR3 nucleotides are TGTGCCAGCAGCCAAGACCGTCCCCCCTACGAGCAGTACTTC.

The chain is built from TRBV7-2 and TRBJ1-3; maybe TRBD1 (5 bases). Trimming removed 1 base from V and 4 bases from J, with 8 bases in between. Per the germline V gene, CDR1 is SGHTA and CDR2 is FQGNSA. The CDR3 spans 14 residues. CDR3 coding DNA: TGTGCCAGCAGCTTAGGGGGCGTGGGAAACACCATATATTTT. The encoded protein is CASSLGGVGNTIYF.